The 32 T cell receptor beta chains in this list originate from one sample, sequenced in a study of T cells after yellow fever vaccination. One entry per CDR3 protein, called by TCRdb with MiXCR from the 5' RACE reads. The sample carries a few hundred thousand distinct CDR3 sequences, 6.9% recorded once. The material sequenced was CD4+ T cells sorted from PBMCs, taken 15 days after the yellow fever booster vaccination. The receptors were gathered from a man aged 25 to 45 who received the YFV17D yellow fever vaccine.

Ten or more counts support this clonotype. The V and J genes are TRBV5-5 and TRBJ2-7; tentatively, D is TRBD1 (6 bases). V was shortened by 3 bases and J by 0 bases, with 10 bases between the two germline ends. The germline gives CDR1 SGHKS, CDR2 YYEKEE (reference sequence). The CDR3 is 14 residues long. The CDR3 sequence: CASSSKDSSYEQYF. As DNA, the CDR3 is TGTGCCAGCAGCTCGAAGGACAGCTCCTACGAGCAGTACTTC.

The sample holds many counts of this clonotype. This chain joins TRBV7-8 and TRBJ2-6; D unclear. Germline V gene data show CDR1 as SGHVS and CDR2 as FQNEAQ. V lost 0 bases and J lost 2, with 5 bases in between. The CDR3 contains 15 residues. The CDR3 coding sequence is TGTGCCAGCAGCTTAGCGCGGCCTGGGGCCAACGTCCTGACTTTC. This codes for CASSLARPGANVLTF.

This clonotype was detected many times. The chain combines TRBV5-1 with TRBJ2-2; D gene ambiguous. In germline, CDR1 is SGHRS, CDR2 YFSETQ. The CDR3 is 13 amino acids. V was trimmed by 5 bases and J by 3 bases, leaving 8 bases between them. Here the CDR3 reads CASRGSDTGELFF. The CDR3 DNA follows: TGCGCCAGCAGGGGGTCGGACACCGGGGAGCTGTTTTTT.

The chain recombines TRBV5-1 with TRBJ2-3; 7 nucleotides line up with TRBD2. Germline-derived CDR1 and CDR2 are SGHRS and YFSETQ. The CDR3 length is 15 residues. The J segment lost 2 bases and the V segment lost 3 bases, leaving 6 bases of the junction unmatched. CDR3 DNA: TGCGCCAGCAGCTCCAGCGGGACCTACACAGATACGCAGTATTTT. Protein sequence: CASSSSGTYTDTQYF. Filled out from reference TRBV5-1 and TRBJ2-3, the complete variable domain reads KAGVTQTPRYLIKTRGQQVTLSCSPISGHRSVSWYQQTPGQGLQFLFEYFSETQRNKGNFPGRFSGRQFSNSRSEMNVSTLELGDSALYLCASSSSGTYTDTQYFGPGTRLTVL.

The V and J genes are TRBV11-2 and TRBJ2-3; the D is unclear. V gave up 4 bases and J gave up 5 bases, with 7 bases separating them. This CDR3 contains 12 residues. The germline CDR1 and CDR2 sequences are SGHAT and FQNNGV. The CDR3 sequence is CASSYRVDTQYF. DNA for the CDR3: TGTGCCAGCAGCTATAGGGTAGATACGCAGTATTTT.

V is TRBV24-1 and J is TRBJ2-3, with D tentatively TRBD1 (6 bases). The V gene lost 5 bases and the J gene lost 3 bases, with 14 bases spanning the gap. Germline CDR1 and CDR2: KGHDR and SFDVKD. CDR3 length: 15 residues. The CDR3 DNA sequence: TGTGCCACCAGTGTGCCGGGACACGGAACAGATACGCAGTATTTT. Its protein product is CATSVPGHGTDTQYF.

CDR3 sequence (DNA): TGCAGTGCCGAGCGGGAGGTGAACTACGAGCAGTACTTC. It yields the protein CSAEREVNYEQYF. The chain couples TRBV20-1 to TRBJ2-7, with 9 bases that match TRBD2. Germline V gene data show CDR1 as DFQATT and CDR2 as SNEGSKA (reference sequence). V gave up 6 bases and J gave up 3 bases; unmatched junction bases: 6. The CDR3 is made up of 13 amino acids.

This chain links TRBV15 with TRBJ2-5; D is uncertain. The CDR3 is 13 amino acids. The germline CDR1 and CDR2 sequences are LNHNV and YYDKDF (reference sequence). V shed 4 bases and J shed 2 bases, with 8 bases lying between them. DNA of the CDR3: TGTGCCACCAGCATCCAAACGCAAGAGACCCAGTACTTC. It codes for CATSIQTQETQYF.

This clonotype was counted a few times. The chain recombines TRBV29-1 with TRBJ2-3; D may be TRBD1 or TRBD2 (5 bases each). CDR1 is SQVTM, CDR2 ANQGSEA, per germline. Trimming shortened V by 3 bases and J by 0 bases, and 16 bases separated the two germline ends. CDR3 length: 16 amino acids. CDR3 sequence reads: CSVEGPTRGSTDTQYF. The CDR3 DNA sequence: TGCAGCGTTGAGGGACCTACTAGAGGTAGCACAGATACGCAGTATTTT.

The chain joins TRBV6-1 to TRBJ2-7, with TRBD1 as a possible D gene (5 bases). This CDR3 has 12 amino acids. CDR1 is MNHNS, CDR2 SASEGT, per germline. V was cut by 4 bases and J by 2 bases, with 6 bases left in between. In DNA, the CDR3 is TGTGCCAGCAGTGGGGGCGCCTACGAGCAGTACTTC. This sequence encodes CASSGGAYEQYF.

The CDR3: CASSLPLETQYF. CDR3 sequence (DNA): TGTGCCAGCAGCTTACCCTTAGAGACCCAGTACTTC. The V call is TRBV7-9, the J call TRBJ2-5; no clear D gene. Germline lookup yields CDR1 SEHNR and CDR2 FQNEAQ (reference sequence). V gave up 2 bases and J gave up 4 bases, with 5 bases separating them. This CDR3 is built from 12 residues.

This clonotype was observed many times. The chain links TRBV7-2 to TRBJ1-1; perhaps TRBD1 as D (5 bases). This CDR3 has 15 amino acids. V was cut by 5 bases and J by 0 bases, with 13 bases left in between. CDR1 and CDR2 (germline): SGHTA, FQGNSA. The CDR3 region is CASSLVRGMNTEAFF. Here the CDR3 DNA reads TGTGCCAGCAGCCTCGTGAGGGGCATGAACACTGAAGCTTTCTTT.

In DNA form, the CDR3 reads TGTGCCAGCAGTTTTGCCGGGACAGGGGACAACATTCAGTACTTC. It is translated as CASSFAGTGDNIQYF. The chain uses TRBV28 and TRBJ2-4; 10 positions agree with TRBD1. Germline V gene data show CDR1 as MDHEN and CDR2 as SYDVKM. After removal of 3 bases from V and 7 bases from J, the junction contained 6 bases not matched to a gene. This CDR3 is built from 15 residues.

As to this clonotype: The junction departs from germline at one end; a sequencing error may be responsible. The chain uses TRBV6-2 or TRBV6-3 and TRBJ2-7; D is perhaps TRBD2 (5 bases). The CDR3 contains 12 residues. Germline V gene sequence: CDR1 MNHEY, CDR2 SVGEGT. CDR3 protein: CASSLHRETSHF. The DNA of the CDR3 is TGTGCCAGCAGTTTGCACCGGGAAACATCGCACTTC.

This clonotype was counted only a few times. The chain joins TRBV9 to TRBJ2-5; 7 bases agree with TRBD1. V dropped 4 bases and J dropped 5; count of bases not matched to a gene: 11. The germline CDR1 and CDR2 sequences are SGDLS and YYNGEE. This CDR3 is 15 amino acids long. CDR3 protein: CASSFETGVKETQYF. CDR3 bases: TGTGCCAGCAGCTTTGAAACAGGGGTTAAGGAGACCCAGTACTTC. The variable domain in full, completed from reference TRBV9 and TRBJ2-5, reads DSGVTQTPKHLITATGQRVTLRCSPRSGDLSVYWYQQSLDQGLQFLIQYYNGEERAKGNILERFSAQQFPDLHSELNLSSLELGDSALYFCASSFETGVKETQYFGPGTRLLVL.

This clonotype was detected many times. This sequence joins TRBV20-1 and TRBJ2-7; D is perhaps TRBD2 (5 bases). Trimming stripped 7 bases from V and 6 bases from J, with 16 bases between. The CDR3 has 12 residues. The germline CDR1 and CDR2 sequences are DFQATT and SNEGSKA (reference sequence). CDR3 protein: CSVHPAEVEQYF. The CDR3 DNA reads TGCAGTGTTCACCCCGCGGAGGTCGAGCAGTACTTC.

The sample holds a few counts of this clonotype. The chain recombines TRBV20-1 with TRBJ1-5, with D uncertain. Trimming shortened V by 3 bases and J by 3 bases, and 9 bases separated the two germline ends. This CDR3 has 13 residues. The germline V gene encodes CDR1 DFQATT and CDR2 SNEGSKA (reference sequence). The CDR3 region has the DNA TGCAGTGCTAGGGCCGGTCTCAATCAGCCCCAGCATTTT. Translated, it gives CSARAGLNQPQHF.

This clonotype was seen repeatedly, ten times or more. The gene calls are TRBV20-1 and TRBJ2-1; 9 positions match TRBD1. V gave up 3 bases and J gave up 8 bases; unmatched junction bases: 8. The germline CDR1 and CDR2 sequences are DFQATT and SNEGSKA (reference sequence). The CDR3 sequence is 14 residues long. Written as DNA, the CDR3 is TGCAGTGCTAGCTTAGGACAGGGGTACGATGAGCAGTTCTTC. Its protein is CSASLGQGYDEQFF.

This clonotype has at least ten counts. CDR3 coding DNA: TGTGCCAGCAGCTACACAGATACGCAGTATTTT. Encoded protein: CASSYTDTQYF. The chain recombines TRBV9 with TRBJ2-3; D gene unclear. The CDR3 is made up of 11 amino acids. The germline V gene has CDR1 SGDLS and CDR2 YYNGEE. Between the trimmed V and J ends, which lost 4 bases and 2 bases, there was a span of 2 bases.

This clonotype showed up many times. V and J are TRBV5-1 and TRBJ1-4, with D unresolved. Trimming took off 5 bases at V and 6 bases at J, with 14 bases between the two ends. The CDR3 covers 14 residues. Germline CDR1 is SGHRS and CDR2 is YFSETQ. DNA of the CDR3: TGCGCCAGCAGTCCTGGTGTTGGGGATGAAAAACTGTTTTTT. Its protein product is CASSPGVGDEKLFF.

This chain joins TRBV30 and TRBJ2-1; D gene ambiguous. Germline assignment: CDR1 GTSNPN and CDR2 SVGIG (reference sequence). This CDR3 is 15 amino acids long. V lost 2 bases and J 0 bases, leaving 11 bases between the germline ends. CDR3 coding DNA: TGTGCCTGGAGTAGCCTGGAGAGCTCCTACAATGAGCAGTTCTTC. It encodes CAWSSLESSYNEQFF.

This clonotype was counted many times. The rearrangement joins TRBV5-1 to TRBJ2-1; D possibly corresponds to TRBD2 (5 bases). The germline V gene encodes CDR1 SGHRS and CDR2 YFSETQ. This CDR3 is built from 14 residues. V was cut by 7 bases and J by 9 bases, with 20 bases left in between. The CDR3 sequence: CASYPGITKSEQFF. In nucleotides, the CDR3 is TGCGCCAGCTACCCGGGAATTACAAAGAGTGAGCAGTTCTTC.

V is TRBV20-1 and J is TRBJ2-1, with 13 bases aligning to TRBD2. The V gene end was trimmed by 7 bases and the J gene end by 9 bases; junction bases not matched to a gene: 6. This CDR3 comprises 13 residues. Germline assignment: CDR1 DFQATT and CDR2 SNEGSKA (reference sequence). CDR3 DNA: TGCAGTGGGACTAGCGGGAGTCTTGGTGAGCAGTTCTTC. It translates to CSGTSGSLGEQFF.

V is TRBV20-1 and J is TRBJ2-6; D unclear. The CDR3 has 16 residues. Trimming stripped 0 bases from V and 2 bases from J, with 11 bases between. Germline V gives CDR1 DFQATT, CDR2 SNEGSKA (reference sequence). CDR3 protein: CSARDPRSTGANVLTF. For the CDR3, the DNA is TGCAGTGCTAGAGATCCGAGGTCCACTGGGGCCAACGTCCTGACTTTC.

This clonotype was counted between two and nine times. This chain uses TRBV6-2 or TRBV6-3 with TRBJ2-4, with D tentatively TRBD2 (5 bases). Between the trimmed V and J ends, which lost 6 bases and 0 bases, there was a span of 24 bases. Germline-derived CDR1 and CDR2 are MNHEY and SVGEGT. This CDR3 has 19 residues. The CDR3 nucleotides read TGTGCCAGCAGCCGTCCCCGGGGTTCCTCGGAGCTAGCCAAAAACATTCAGTACTTC. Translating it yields CASSRPRGSSELAKNIQYF.

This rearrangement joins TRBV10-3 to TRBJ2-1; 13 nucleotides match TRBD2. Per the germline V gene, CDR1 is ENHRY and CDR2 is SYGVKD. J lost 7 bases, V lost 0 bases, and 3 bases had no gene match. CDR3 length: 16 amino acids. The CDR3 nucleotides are TGTGCCATCAGTGAGTCGATACTAGCGGGAGGGAATGAGCAGTTCTTC. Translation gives CAISESILAGGNEQFF.

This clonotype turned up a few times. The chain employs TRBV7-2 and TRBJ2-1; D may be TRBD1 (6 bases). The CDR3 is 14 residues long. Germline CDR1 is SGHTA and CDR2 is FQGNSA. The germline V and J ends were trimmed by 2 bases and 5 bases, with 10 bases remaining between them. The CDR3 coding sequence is TGTGCCAGCAGCTTAACAGGGTATGACAATGAGCAGTTCTTC. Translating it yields CASSLTGYDNEQFF.

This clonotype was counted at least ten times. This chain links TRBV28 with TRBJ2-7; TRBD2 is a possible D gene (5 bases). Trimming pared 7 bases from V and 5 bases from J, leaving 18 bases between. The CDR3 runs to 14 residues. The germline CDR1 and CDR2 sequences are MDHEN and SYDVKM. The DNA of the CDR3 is TGTGCCAGCACCCCCACCTCGGGGAGCAACGAGCAGTACTTC. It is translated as CASTPTSGSNEQYF. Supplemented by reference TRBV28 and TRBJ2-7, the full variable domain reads DVKVTQSSRYLVKRTGEKVFLECVQDMDHENMFWYRQDPGLGLRLIYFSYDVKMKEKGDIPEGYSVSREKKERFSLILESASTNQTSMYLCASTPTSGSNEQYFGPGTRLTVT.

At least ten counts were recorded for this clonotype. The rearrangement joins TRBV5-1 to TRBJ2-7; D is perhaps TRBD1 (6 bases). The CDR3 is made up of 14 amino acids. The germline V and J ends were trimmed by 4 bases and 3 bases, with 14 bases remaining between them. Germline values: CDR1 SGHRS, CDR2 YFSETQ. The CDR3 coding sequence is TGCGCCAGCAGCCAGCCGGGACAACGCTACGAGCAGTACTTC. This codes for CASSQPGQRYEQYF.

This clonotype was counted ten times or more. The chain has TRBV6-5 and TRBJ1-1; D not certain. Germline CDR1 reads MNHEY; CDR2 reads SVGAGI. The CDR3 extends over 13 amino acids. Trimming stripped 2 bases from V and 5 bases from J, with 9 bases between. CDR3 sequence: CASSYMRVTEAFF. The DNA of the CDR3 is TGTGCCAGCAGTTACATGAGGGTAACTGAAGCTTTCTTT.

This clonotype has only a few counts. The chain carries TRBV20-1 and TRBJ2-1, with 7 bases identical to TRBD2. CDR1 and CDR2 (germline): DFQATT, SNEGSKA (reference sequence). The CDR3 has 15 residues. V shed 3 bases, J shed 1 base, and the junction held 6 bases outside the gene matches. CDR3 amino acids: CSASWLAVSYNEQFF. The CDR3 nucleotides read TGCAGTGCTAGCTGGCTAGCGGTGTCCTACAATGAGCAGTTCTTC.

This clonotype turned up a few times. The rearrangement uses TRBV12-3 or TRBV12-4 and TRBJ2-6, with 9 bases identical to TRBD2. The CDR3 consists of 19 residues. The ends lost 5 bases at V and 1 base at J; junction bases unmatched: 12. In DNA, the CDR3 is TGTGCCAGCAGTCGGGGGGGAAGCGGGAGGATTTCTGGGGCCAACGTCCTGACTTTC. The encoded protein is CASSRGGSGRISGANVLTF.